This TCR beta chain was obtained from a study of Ad26.COV2.S vaccination and SARS-CoV-2 variants. Study-level results: Those who received vaccine or placebo ended up with similar non-spike TCR breadth.

Treatment specified: roughly 20 received Ad26.COV2.S at low or high dose, single or two shots; 5 received placebo; per-sample allocation not given. It was on day 63 after the first vaccine or placebo injection that samples were taken. Regarding this clone: Its antigen is unknown.

Produced via immunoSEQ multiplex PCR; TCRdb's table is partial and in-frame only. The sample yields under 550,000 clones, roughly 88% seen once. Germline V gene lookup returns CDR1 SGDLS and CDR2 YYNGEE. The length of the CDR3 is 16 residues. Trimming cost V 0 bases and J 6 bases, with 17 bases left between them. The starting material was peripheral blood, obtained in a trial of Ad26.COV2.S vaccine versus placebo. The chain links TRBV9 to TRBJ2-3; no clear D gene. This sequence was found in a person aged 18 to 65 who received the Ad26.COV2.S COVID-19 vaccine or a placebo. CDR3 in amino acids: CASSVGGSSFADTQYF. The DNA for the CDR3 is TGTGCCAGCAGCGTAGGGGGAAGTTCTTTCGCCGATACGCAGTATTTT.